Listed below are T cell receptor beta chains from one sample, sequenced in a study of Graves' ophthalmopathy and Graves' hyperthyroidism. TCRdb fed the multiplex PCR reads into MiXCR, producing one record per CDR3 protein. The sample shows 150,000 to 200,000 distinct CDR3 sequences, under 45% of them seen only once. Sequencing input: peripheral blood. These TCRs come from a man aged 25 to 40 with Graves' ophthalmopathy. Both conserved end residues are part of each CDR3. D genes are given only for firm matches. For some rows the clone size is stated as once, few or many, or as a class when expanded; others skip it.

CDR3 protein	CDR3 DNA	D gene	J gene	V gene	clone size
CASSETRGLTGELFF	TGTGCCAGCAGTGAAACCAGGGGGCTGACCGGGGAGCTGTTTTTT	TRBD1	TRBJ2-2	TRBV25-1	many
CASSETTDSPLHF	TGTGCCAGCAGCGAAACTACAGACTCACCCCTCCACTTT	-	TRBJ1-6	TRBV7-2	many
CASSLAAGGEYEQYF	TGTGCCAGCAGTTTAGCGGCGGGAGGAGAATACGAGCAGTACTTC	TRBD2	TRBJ2-7	TRBV28	-
CASIPTEGTSPNTEAFF	TGTGCCAGCATTCCGACAGAGGGGACCAGTCCCAACACTGAAGCTTTCTTT	-	TRBJ1-1	TRBV3-1	-
CASSSSYSYEQYF	TGTGCCAGCAGTTCAAGCTACTCCTACGAGCAGTACTTC	-	TRBJ2-7	TRBV27	-
CASSLQQGRASGANVLTF	TGTGCCAGCAGTTTACAGCAGGGGAGAGCCTCTGGGGCCAACGTCCTGACTTTC	-	TRBJ2-6	TRBV28	many
CASSYDRGHYGYTF	TGTGCCAGCAGCTATGACAGGGGGCACTATGGCTACACCTTC	TRBD1	TRBJ1-2	TRBV7-2	-
CASGKEARGHSYEQYF	TGTGCCAGCGGTAAGGAAGCCAGGGGGCATTCCTACGAGCAGTACTTC	TRBD1	TRBJ2-7	TRBV6-1	many
CSARDSAETQYF	TGCAGTGCTAGAGATTCAGCAGAGACCCAGTACTTC	-	TRBJ2-5	TRBV20-1	many
CASTYGGGNTEAFF	TGTGCCAGCACCTACGGAGGGGGGAACACTGAAGCTTTCTTT	-	TRBJ1-1	TRBV12-3/TRBV12-4	many
CASSPRPPGPYEQYF	TGTGCCAGCAGCCCCCGGCCGCCAGGCCCATACGAGCAGTACTTC	-	TRBJ2-7	TRBV7-2	many
CASSSGAEETQYF	TGTGCCAGCAGTTCAGGGGCTGAGGAGACCCAGTACTTC	-	TRBJ2-5	TRBV28	-
CASSFQGGNQPQHF	TGTGCCAGCAGCTTTCAGGGTGGCAATCAGCCCCAGCATTTT	-	TRBJ1-5	TRBV12-3/TRBV12-4	many
CATSGLGPNTEAFF	TGTGCCACCAGTGGGCTGGGGCCAAACACTGAAGCTTTCTTT	-	TRBJ1-1	TRBV24-1	many
CATSESGTGNGYTF	TGTGCCACCAGTGAATCCGGGACAGGGAACGGCTACACCTTC	TRBD1	TRBJ1-2	TRBV6-1	-
CASSSTRGRIGEAFF	TGTGCCAGCAGCTCGACCAGGGGGCGCATAGGTGAAGCTTTCTTT	TRBD1	TRBJ1-1	TRBV12-3/TRBV12-4	-
CSGGTALNTEAFF	TGCAGCGGCGGGACAGCCTTGAACACTGAAGCTTTCTTT	TRBD1	TRBJ1-1	TRBV29-1	many
CASSYLVRRGTSGNEQYF	TGTGCCAGCAGTTACTTGGTCCGCCGTGGGACTAGCGGGAACGAGCAGTACTTC	TRBD2	TRBJ2-7	TRBV6-2/TRBV6-3	-
CASSLTGTHGYTF	TGTGCCAGCAGTTTGACAGGGACCCATGGCTACACCTTC	TRBD1	TRBJ1-2	TRBV12-3/TRBV12-4	many
CASSADNYGYTF	TGTGCCAGCAGTGCCGATAACTATGGCTACACCTTC	-	TRBJ1-2	TRBV27	-
CAWSWRGGVSEAFF	TGTGCCTGGAGTTGGAGGGGGGGAGTTTCTGAAGCTTTCTTT	-	TRBJ1-1	TRBV30	-
CASSLSPFGGQETQYF	TGTGCCAGCAGTTTATCCCCCTTCGGGGGCCAAGAGACCCAGTACTTC	-	TRBJ2-5	TRBV27	few
CASTESVYEQYF	TGTGCCAGCACGGAAAGTGTATACGAGCAGTACTTC	-	TRBJ2-7	TRBV2	many
CASSYSQAFGEQYF	TGTGCCAGCAGTTACTCCCAGGCGTTCGGCGAGCAGTACTTC	-	TRBJ2-7	TRBV6-2/TRBV6-3	many
CAIHGDDKAEAFF	TGTGCCATTCACGGGGACGACAAGGCTGAAGCTTTCTTT	-	TRBJ1-1	TRBV10-3	-
CASSYFRTPTGELFF	TGTGCCAGCAGTTACTTTAGGACTCCCACCGGGGAGCTGTTTTTT	-	TRBJ2-2	TRBV6-5	many
CASSSRTGYEQYF	TGCGCCAGCAGCAGCCGGACAGGCTACGAGCAGTACTTC	TRBD1	TRBJ2-7	TRBV5-1	many
CASSSGRVNYGYTF	TGTGCCAGCAGCTCGGGACGGGTGAACTATGGCTACACCTTC	-	TRBJ1-2	TRBV6-5	many
CASTPLPGANVLTF	TGCGCCAGCACCCCCCTACCTGGGGCCAACGTCCTGACTTTC	-	TRBJ2-6	TRBV5-1	-
CASSSGRTPLSNQPQHF	TGTGCCAGCAGTTCAGGGCGAACCCCCCTTAGCAATCAGCCCCAGCATTTT	-	TRBJ1-5	TRBV6-5	many
CASSPDRGNNQPQHF	TGTGCCAGCAGTCCAGACAGGGGAAACAATCAGCCCCAGCATTTT	TRBD1	TRBJ1-5	TRBV6-5	many
CASSELSSGRTSGRETQYF	TGTGCCAGCAGTGAATTATCGAGCGGGAGGACTAGCGGAAGGGAGACCCAGTACTTC	TRBD2	TRBJ2-5	TRBV6-1	many
CASNLRVGQLTGELFF	TGTGCCAGCAACTTACGAGTGGGGCAGCTCACCGGGGAGCTGTTTTTT	-	TRBJ2-2	TRBV6-7	many
CASSLETSGFYEQYF	TGTGCCAGCAGCTTAGAGACTAGCGGGTTTTACGAGCAGTACTTC	TRBD2	TRBJ2-7	TRBV13	many
CASSAPGQGAGELFF	TGTGCCAGCAGCGCGCCGGGACAGGGGGCCGGGGAGCTGTTTTTT	TRBD1	TRBJ2-2	TRBV7-3	many
CASSWGTGVPEAFF	TGTGCCAGCAGTTGGGGTACGGGGGTTCCTGAAGCTTTCTTT	-	TRBJ1-1	TRBV28	many
CASSFWGIKNTEAFF	TGTGCCAGCAGTTTTTGGGGAATTAAGAACACTGAAGCTTTCTTT	-	TRBJ1-1	TRBV28	many
CASSREIGASAAEAFF	TGTGCCAGCAGTCGTGAAATAGGGGCTTCGGCGGCTGAAGCTTTCTTT	-	TRBJ1-1	TRBV6-1	once
CASSWQDLGYTF	TGTGCCAGCAGTTGGCAGGACTTAGGCTACACCTTC	-	TRBJ1-2	TRBV28	once
CAWIVGTEAFF	TGTGCCTGGATCGTGGGAACTGAAGCTTTCTTT	-	TRBJ1-1	TRBV30	many
CASSYSGDGGHYEQYF	TGTGCCAGCAGTTACTCGGGAGATGGGGGGCACTACGAGCAGTACTTC	-	TRBJ2-7	TRBV6-2/TRBV6-3	-
CASSSEPTGELFF	TGTGCCAGCAGCTCGGAACCCACCGGGGAGCTGTTTTTT	-	TRBJ2-2	TRBV7-8	many
CASSVGGNNSPLHF	TGTGCCAGCAGCGTAGGAGGGAATAATTCACCCCTCCACTTT	-	TRBJ1-6	TRBV9	many
CASSYYVGATEQYF	TGTGCCAGCAGTTACTATGTGGGCGCCACCGAGCAGTACTTC	-	TRBJ2-7	TRBV6-5	-
CASMESRTVQETQYF	TGTGCCAGCATGGAGTCCCGGACAGTACAAGAGACCCAGTACTTC	-	TRBJ2-5	TRBV2	many
CATSRLGGSATGELFF	TGTGCCACCAGCAGACTAGGAGGATCGGCGACCGGGGAGCTGTTTTTT	-	TRBJ2-2	TRBV15	many
CASRRDPQATGELFF	TGTGCCAGCAGGAGGGACCCCCAGGCCACCGGGGAGCTGTTTTTT	-	TRBJ2-2	TRBV2	many
CSATTGRSAHEQYF	TGCAGTGCCACAACCGGACGATCGGCCCACGAGCAGTACTTC	-	TRBJ2-7	TRBV20-1	once
CASSLHTGSNYEQYF	TGTGCCAGCAGTTTACATACAGGGTCGAATTACGAGCAGTACTTC	-	TRBJ2-7	TRBV12-3/TRBV12-4	-
CASSREDTQYF	TGCGCCAGCAGCCGGGAGGATACCCAGTACTTC	TRBD2	TRBJ2-5	TRBV5-1	few
CASSQDPGNTGELFF	TGTGCCAGCAGTCAGGACCCTGGAAACACCGGGGAGCTGTTTTTT	-	TRBJ2-2	TRBV6-4	few